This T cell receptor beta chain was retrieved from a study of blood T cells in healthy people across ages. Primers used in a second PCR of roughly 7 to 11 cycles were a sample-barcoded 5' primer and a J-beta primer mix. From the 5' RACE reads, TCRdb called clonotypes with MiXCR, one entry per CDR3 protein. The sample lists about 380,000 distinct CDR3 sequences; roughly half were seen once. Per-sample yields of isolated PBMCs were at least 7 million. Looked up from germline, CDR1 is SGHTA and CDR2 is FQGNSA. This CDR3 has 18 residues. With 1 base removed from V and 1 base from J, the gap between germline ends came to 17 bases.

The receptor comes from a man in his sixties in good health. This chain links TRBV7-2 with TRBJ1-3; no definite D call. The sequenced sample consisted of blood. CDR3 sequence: CASSLVAGRFRSGNTIYF. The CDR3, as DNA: TGTGCCAGCAGCTTAGTCGCCGGAAGGTTTCGGTCTGGAAACACCATATATTTT.